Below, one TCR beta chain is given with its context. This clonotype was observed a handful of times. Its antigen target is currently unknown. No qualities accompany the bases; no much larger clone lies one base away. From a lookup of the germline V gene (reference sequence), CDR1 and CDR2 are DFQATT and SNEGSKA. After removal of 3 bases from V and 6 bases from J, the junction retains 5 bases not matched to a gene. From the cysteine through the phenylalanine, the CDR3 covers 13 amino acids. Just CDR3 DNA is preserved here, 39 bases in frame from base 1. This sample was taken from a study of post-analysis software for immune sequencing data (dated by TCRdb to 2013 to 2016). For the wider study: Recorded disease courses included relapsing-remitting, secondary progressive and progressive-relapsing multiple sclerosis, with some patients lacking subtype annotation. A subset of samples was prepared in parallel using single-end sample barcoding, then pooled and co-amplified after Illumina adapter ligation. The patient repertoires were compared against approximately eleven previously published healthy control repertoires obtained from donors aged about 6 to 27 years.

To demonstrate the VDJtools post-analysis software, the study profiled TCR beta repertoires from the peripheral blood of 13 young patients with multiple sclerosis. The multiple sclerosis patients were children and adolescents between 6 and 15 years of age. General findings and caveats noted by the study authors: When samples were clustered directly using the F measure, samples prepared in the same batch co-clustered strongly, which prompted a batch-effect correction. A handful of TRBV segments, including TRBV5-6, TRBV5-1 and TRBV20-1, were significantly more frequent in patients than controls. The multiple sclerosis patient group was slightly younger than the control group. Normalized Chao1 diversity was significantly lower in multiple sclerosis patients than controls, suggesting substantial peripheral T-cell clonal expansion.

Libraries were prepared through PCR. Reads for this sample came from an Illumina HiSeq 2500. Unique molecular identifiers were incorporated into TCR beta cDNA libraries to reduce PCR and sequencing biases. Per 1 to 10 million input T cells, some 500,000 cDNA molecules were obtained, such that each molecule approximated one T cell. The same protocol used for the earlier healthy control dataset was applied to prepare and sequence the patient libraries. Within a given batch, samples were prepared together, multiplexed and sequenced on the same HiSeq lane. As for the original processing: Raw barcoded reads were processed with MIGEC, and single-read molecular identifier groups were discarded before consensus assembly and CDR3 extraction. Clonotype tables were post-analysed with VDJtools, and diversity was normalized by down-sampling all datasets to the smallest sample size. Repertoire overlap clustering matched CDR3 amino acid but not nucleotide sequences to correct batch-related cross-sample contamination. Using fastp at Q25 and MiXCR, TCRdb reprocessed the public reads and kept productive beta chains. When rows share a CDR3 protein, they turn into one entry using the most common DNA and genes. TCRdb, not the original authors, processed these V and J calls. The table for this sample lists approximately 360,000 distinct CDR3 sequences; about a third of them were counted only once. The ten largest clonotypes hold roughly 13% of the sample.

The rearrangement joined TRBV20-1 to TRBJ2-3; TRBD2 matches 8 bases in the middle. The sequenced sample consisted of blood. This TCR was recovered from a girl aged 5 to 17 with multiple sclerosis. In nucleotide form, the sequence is TGCAGTGCTAGCGGGGGGGCAGATGATACGCAGTATTTT. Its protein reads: CSASGGADDTQYF.